The 29 T cell receptor beta chains reported below all come from one sample, sequenced in a study of blood T cell repertoires in COVID-19. Here immunoSEQ multiplex PCR was the method, and the copy in TCRdb shows in-frame clones only, minus some. The repertoire consists of about 38,000 clones, with about 94% occurring once and the leading ten covering around 4%. Sequenced input: peripheral blood. The receptor source for this set is a human donor with active COVID-19. The donor label of this sample is uncertain.

The rearrangement joins TRBV19 to TRBJ2-5, with 14 bases identical to TRBD2. Unmatched junction bases numbered 13, after V lost 5 bases and J lost 5 bases. The CDR3 covers 18 residues. Germline V gene data show CDR1 as LNHDA and CDR2 as SQIVND (reference sequence). For the CDR3, the DNA is TGTGCCAGTAGTGCGGGGACTAGCGGGAGTAACGGCCACGAGACCCAGTACTTC. Its translation: CASSAGTSGSNGHETQYF.

The V gene is TRBV5-1, the J gene TRBJ1-4; 11 bases agree with TRBD1. CDR3 length: 17 amino acids. Germline values: CDR1 SGHRS, CDR2 YFSETQ. V trimming: 0 bases; J trimming: 8 bases; junction bases outside the gene matches: 9. DNA of the CDR3: TGCGCCAGCAGCTTGGAGGACAGGGGGCGGTCGGGGGAAAAACTGTTTTTT. Translated, it gives CASSLEDRGRSGEKLFF.

The chain employs TRBV4-1 and TRBJ2-5; possibly TRBD1 for D (5 bases). The CDR3 extends over 12 amino acids. CDR1 MGHRA and CDR2 YSYEKL come from the germline V gene. V dropped 1 base and J dropped 7 bases, with 7 bases sitting between them. Here the CDR3 reads CASSQARGTQYF. The DNA for the CDR3 is TGCGCCAGCAGCCAAGCTAGGGGGACCCAGTACTTC.

The rearrangement links TRBV5-4 to TRBJ2-1, with 13 positions matching TRBD2. Trimming removed 0 bases from V and 7 bases from J; junction bases left unmatched: 1. This CDR3 has 15 amino acids. Per germline, CDR1 SGHNT and CDR2 YYREEE (reference sequence). CDR3 sequence reads: CASSLGLAGGNEQFF. The CDR3 DNA reads TGTGCCAGCAGCTTGGGACTAGCGGGGGGTAATGAGCAGTTCTTC. The variable domain in full, completed from reference TRBV5-4 and TRBJ2-1, reads ETGVTQSPTHLIKTRGQQVTLRCSSQSGHNTVSWYQQALGQGPQFIFQYYREEENGRGNFPPRFSGLQFPNYSSELNVNALELDDSALYLCASSLGLAGGNEQFFGPGTRLTVL.

V usage is TRBV19 and J usage is TRBJ2-1; 9 bases agree with TRBD2. The J segment lost 0 bases and the V segment lost 6 bases, leaving 6 bases of the junction unmatched. Per the germline V gene, CDR1 is LNHDA and CDR2 is SQIVND (reference sequence). This CDR3 region has 16 residues. CDR3 sequence: CASRSGGPSSYNEQFF. CDR3 DNA: TGTGCCAGTAGGAGCGGGGGGCCGAGCTCCTACAATGAGCAGTTCTTC.

The J gene is TRBJ2-2, the V gene TRBV6-5, with 10 bases fitting TRBD2. V lost 4 bases to trimming and J lost 3 bases; unmatched junction nucleotides: 5. The CDR3 has 16 amino acids. Germline V gene data show CDR1 as MNHEY and CDR2 as SVGAGI. CDR3 amino acids: CASSSLSGGHTGELFF. The CDR3 DNA follows: TGTGCCAGCAGTTCCCTTAGCGGGGGGCACACCGGGGAGCTGTTTTTT.

The genes are TRBV7-9 and TRBJ1-6, with 8 bases identical to TRBD1. J lost 7 bases, V lost 5 bases, and 4 bases had no gene match. Germline V gene lookup returns CDR1 SEHNR and CDR2 FQNEAQ (reference sequence). This CDR3 has 14 amino acids. CDR3 nucleotides: TGTGCCAGCAGCCCGGGACAGGACAATTCACCCCTCCACTTT. This translates into CASSPGQDNSPLHF. Based on the CDR3 plus reference TRBV7-9 and TRBJ1-6, the full variable domain is DTGVSQNPRHKITKRGQNVTFRCDPISEHNRLYWYRQTLGQGPEFLTYFQNEAQLEKSRLLSDRFSAERPKGSFSTLEIQRTEQGDSAMYLCASSPGQDNSPLHFGNGTRLTVT.

The V call is TRBV15, the J call TRBJ1-2, with TRBD1 matching over 10 bases. Germline CDR1 is LNHNV and CDR2 is YYDKDF (reference sequence). The ends lost 5 bases at V and 4 bases at J; junction bases unmatched: 10. The CDR3 totals 16 residues. In nucleotides, the CDR3 is TGTGCCACCAGCGGTAAAGGAGGGACAGGGGCCTATGGCTACACCTTC. This translates into CATSGKGGTGAYGYTF.

V gene TRBV5-6 combines with J gene TRBJ1-2; 9 bases line up with TRBD1. From germline, CDR1 is SGHDT and CDR2 YYEEEE. With 4 bases clipped from V and 4 bases from J, the junction kept 17 bases outside the gene matches. The CDR3 extends over 18 amino acids. The CDR3 DNA follows: TGTGCCAGCAGCCTTGGTGGTCGGACAGGGGTACAACCCTATGGCTACACCTTC. It yields the protein CASSLGGRTGVQPYGYTF.

Worth noting for this clone: The junction shows a germline mismatch at one end, possibly a read error. Other DNA sequences in this specimen translate into the identical CDR3. The chain joins TRBV5-1 to TRBJ2-6; possibly TRBD1 for D (6 bases). The germline V gene encodes CDR1 SGHRS and CDR2 YFSETQ. This CDR3 has 16 residues. CDR3 amino acids: CASSLRRGAGANVLTF. In nucleotides, the CDR3 is TGCGCCAGCAGCTTACGCAGGGGAGCTGGGGCCAACGTCCTAACTTTC.

This chain joins TRBV29-1 and TRBJ2-7, with 10 bases aligning to TRBD1. Germline V gene sequence: CDR1 SQVTM, CDR2 ANQGSEA. The V gene end was trimmed by 6 bases and the J gene end by 2 bases; junction bases not matched to a gene: 4. The CDR3 totals 13 residues. The CDR3 here is CSVTGTGAYEQYF. CDR3 DNA: TGCAGCGTGACCGGGACAGGGGCCTACGAGCAGTACTTC.

The rearrangement links TRBV10-1 to TRBJ2-2; 8 positions agree with TRBD2. CDR1 is WNHNN and CDR2 is SYGVQD in the germline V gene (reference sequence). The ends lost 6 bases at V and 3 bases at J; junction bases unmatched: 3. The CDR3 runs to 14 residues. CDR3 amino acids: CASRLAGDTGELFF. In DNA form, the CDR3 reads TGCGCCAGCAGGCTAGCGGGCGACACCGGGGAGCTGTTTTTT.

The genes are TRBV19 and TRBJ2-2, with TRBD1 matching 7 bases. The CDR3 covers 15 residues. CDR1 LNHDA and CDR2 SQIVND come from the germline V gene (reference sequence). The junction had 8 bases not matched to a gene; V was cut back by 6 bases and J by 4 bases. The CDR3 coding sequence is TGTGCCAGTAGGACGACAGGGCTCGTCACCGGGGAGCTGTTTTTT. Translating gives CASRTTGLVTGELFF.

The chain joins TRBV19 to TRBJ2-6; D gene ambiguous. Per the germline V gene, CDR1 is LNHDA and CDR2 is SQIVND (reference sequence). This CDR3 contains 15 residues. V shed 1 base and J shed 0 bases, with 4 bases lying between them. Written as DNA, the CDR3 is TGTGCCAGTAGTATAGCCAGCTCTGGGGCCAACGTCCTGACTTTC. This codes for CASSIASSGANVLTF.

J is TRBJ2-1 and V is TRBV5-4; a weak D match, TRBD1 (6 bases). The CDR3 runs to 15 residues. Per germline, CDR1 SGHNT and CDR2 YYREEE (reference sequence). V lost 6 bases and J 5 bases, leaving 18 bases between the germline ends. Written as DNA, the CDR3 is TGTGCCAGCACCCGTGGGGGCGCCGGTAACAATGAGCAGTTCTTC. Protein sequence: CASTRGGAGNNEQFF. The whole variable domain, remainder taken from reference TRBV5-4 and TRBJ2-1, is ETGVTQSPTHLIKTRGQQVTLRCSSQSGHNTVSWYQQALGQGPQFIFQYYREEENGRGNFPPRFSGLQFPNYSSELNVNALELDDSALYLCASTRGGAGNNEQFFGPGTRLTVL.

The chain has TRBV3-1 (or the pseudogene TRBV3-2) and TRBJ2-1; 11 nucleotides line up with TRBD2. Germline CDR1 reads LGHDT; CDR2 reads YNNKEL (reference sequence). With 1 base clipped from V and 12 bases from J, the junction kept 11 bases outside the gene matches. This CDR3 has 16 amino acids. The CDR3 is CASSQGTRLAGLGQFF. The CDR3 DNA reads TGTGCCAGCAGCCAAGGCACGAGACTAGCGGGATTGGGGCAGTTCTTC.

This rearrangement joins TRBV6-5 to TRBJ1-6, with D uncertain. Per germline, CDR1 MNHEY and CDR2 SVGAGI. The CDR3 length is 13 residues. V lost 4 bases and J 10 bases, leaving 11 bases between the germline ends. The CDR3 here is CASSSIVGSPLHF. DNA for the CDR3: TGTGCCAGCAGTTCGATAGTCGGGTCACCCCTCCACTTT.

The chain recombines TRBV19 with TRBJ1-2; 9 bases align to TRBD1. Looked up from germline, CDR1 is LNHDA and CDR2 is SQIVND (reference sequence). The CDR3 consists of 17 residues. V lost 5 bases and J lost 3; bases outside the gene matches: 13. Written as DNA, the CDR3 is TGTGCCAGTAGTCCCACCACGGGACAGGGAATATACTATGGCTACACCTTC. This codes for CASSPTTGQGIYYGYTF.

The chain has TRBV3-1 (or the pseudogene TRBV3-2) and TRBJ1-2; 7 nucleotides line up with TRBD1. V lost 3 bases and J lost 5; bases outside the gene matches: 6. The CDR3 is made up of 14 amino acids. Germline V lookup: CDR1 LGHDT, CDR2 YNNKEL (reference sequence). Here the CDR3 DNA reads TGTGCCAGCAGCCACCGGGGGACAGCGTATGGCTACACCTTC. It specifies CASSHRGTAYGYTF.

The chain recombines TRBV7-9 with TRBJ2-5; D may be TRBD1 (5 bases). The germline CDR1 and CDR2 sequences are SEHNR and FQNEAQ (reference sequence). The ends were cut back, 2 bases at V and 3 bases at J, with 13 bases in the middle. The length of the CDR3 is 15 residues. CDR3 bases: TGTGCCAGCAGCTTACAGGGCGGAACAGAAGAGACCCAGTACTTC. As protein: CASSLQGGTEETQYF.

The chain is built from TRBV9 and TRBJ1-6; 7 nucleotides match TRBD1. The CDR3 is 16 amino acids. Germline CDR1 SGDLS, CDR2 YYNGEE. J gave up 9 bases and V 0 bases, and 9 bases lay outside the gene matches. CDR3 protein: CASSVDQGGPSSPLHF. CDR3 DNA sequence: TGTGCCAGCAGCGTAGATCAGGGGGGCCCTAGTTCACCCCTCCACTTT.

V and J are TRBV7-2 and TRBJ1-5; D uncertain. In germline, CDR1 is SGHTA, CDR2 FQGNSA. The ends were cut back, 3 bases at V and 0 bases at J, with 12 bases in the middle. The length of the CDR3 is 16 residues. The DNA of the CDR3 is TGTGCCAGCAGCTTTTATACAGATTATAGCAATCAGCCCCAGCATTTT. This encodes CASSFYTDYSNQPQHF.

This rearrangement joins TRBV11-2 to TRBJ2-2; D is unresolved. CDR3 length equals 14 residues. Germline V gene data show CDR1 as SGHAT and CDR2 as FQNNGV. Trimming took 7 bases from V and 6 from J, leaving 15 bases between them. CDR3 DNA: TGTGCCAGCACCTCGTTAAGAGGATCCGGGGAGCTGTTTTTT. This sequence encodes CASTSLRGSGELFF. The whole variable domain, remainder taken from reference TRBV11-2 and TRBJ2-2, is EAGVAQSPRYKIIEKRQSVAFWCNPISGHATLYWYQQILGQGPKLLIQFQNNGVVDDSQLPKDRFSAERLKGVDSTLKIQPAKLEDSAVYLCASTSLRGSGELFFGEGSRLTVL.

V gene TRBV6-6 combines with J gene TRBJ2-3; D possibly corresponds to TRBD2 (5 bases). V lost 8 bases to trimming and J lost 5 bases, with 11 bases between them. The germline gives CDR1 MNHNY, CDR2 SVGAGI (reference sequence). This CDR3 has 12 residues. In DNA, the CDR3 is TGTGCCAGCGAGGGAGATAGAGATACGCAGTATTTT. It yields the protein CASEGDRDTQYF.

This clone was counted once. The chain is built from TRBV19 and TRBJ2-2; D gene ambiguous. Germline CDR1 reads LNHDA; CDR2 reads SQIVND (reference sequence). The CDR3 totals 11 residues. Trimming shortened V by 6 bases and J by 6 bases, and 5 bases separated the two germline ends. CDR3: CASSPAGELFF. DNA of the CDR3: TGTGCCAGTAGCCCGGCCGGGGAGCTGTTTTTT.

J is TRBJ1-1 and V is TRBV5-1; D possibly corresponds to TRBD1 (6 bases). CDR1 and CDR2 (germline): SGHRS, YFSETQ. The CDR3 is 14 residues long. With 3 bases removed from V and 2 bases from J, the gap between germline ends came to 11 bases. In nucleotides, the CDR3 is TGCGCCAGCAGCTGGACAGACCGAAACACTGAAGCTTTCTTT. It codes for CASSWTDRNTEAFF.

The chain links TRBV5-1 to TRBJ2-7; weak D call: TRBD2 (6 bases). The germline V and J ends were trimmed by 5 bases and 4 bases, with 10 bases remaining between them. The CDR3 covers 12 residues. CDR1 and CDR2 from the germline V gene are SGHRS and YFSETQ. The CDR3 DNA reads as TGCGCCAGCAGTCTAGGAGGGTACGAGCAGTACTTC. It codes for CASSLGGYEQYF.

This chain links TRBV3-1 (or the pseudogene TRBV3-2) with TRBJ2-7; D possibly corresponds to TRBD1 (6 bases). Per germline, CDR1 LGHDT and CDR2 YNNKEL (reference sequence). The CDR3 extends over 14 amino acids. Trimming cost V 3 bases and J 5 bases, with 14 bases left between them. CDR3 in DNA: TGTGCCAGCAGCCAGTTACAGGGTACCCACGAGCAGTACTTC. Protein sequence: CASSQLQGTHEQYF.

The genes are TRBV10-1 and TRBJ2-3; no clear D gene. In germline, CDR1 is WNHNN, CDR2 SYGVQD (reference sequence). The V and J ends lost 4 bases and 2 bases respectively, with 10 bases between them. The CDR3 spans 14 residues. The CDR3 is CASSAVRTTDTQYF. The CDR3 region has the DNA TGCGCCAGCAGTGCCGTTAGAACCACAGATACGCAGTATTTT.